The 15 T cell receptor beta chains below were found in one sample sequenced in a study of T cell responses to AZD1222 COVID-19 vaccine. Produced via immunoSEQ multiplex PCR; TCRdb's table is partial and in-frame only. The sample consists of about 120,000 clones, roughly 85% of them appearing once. Sequences were derived from peripheral blood, sampled on day 0 of MenACWY control vaccination. These receptors were collected from an adult in good health.

The gene calls are TRBV7-3 and TRBJ1-1; tentative D call: TRBD1 (6 bases). V was cut by 2 bases and J by 4 bases, with 11 bases left in between. The CDR3 extends over 14 amino acids. Germline loops: CDR1 SGHTA, CDR2 FQGTGA. CDR3: CASSLSGGGTEAFF. The DNA of the CDR3 is TGTGCCAGCAGCTTATCGGGGGGCGGCACTGAAGCTTTCTTT.

The chain recombines TRBV5-6 with TRBJ2-7, with TRBD2 as a possible D gene (6 bases). This CDR3 has 15 amino acids. In germline, CDR1 is SGHDT, CDR2 YYEEEE. Trimming shortened V by 4 bases and J by 2 bases, and 16 bases separated the two germline ends. CDR3 region: CASSTRGSRTYEQYF. The CDR3 bases are TGTGCCAGCAGCACCCGGGGGTCTAGAACCTACGAGCAGTACTTC.

The chain uses TRBV6-6 and TRBJ1-4, with D possibly TRBD1 on 5 matching bases. This CDR3 spans 14 amino acids. CDR1 and CDR2 from the germline V gene are MNHNY and SVGAGI (reference sequence). The ends were cut back, 2 bases at V and 5 bases at J, with 9 bases in the middle. The CDR3 DNA follows: TGTGCCAGCAGTTACCGGGGGTTAAATGAAAAACTGTTTTTT. Protein sequence: CASSYRGLNEKLFF.

The chain uses TRBV28 and TRBJ2-1; the match to TRBD2 covers 9 bases. With V trimmed by 6 bases and J by 7 bases, 7 bases remained unmatched. Germline loops: CDR1 MDHEN, CDR2 SYDVKM. The CDR3 is 14 residues long. The CDR3 protein is CASRWAGGQNEQFF. DNA of the CDR3: TGTGCCAGCAGATGGGCGGGGGGGCAAAATGAGCAGTTCTTC.

The chain joins TRBV13 to TRBJ1-3, with D possibly being TRBD1 (6 bases). The ends were cut back, 3 bases at V and 2 bases at J, with 14 bases in the middle. The germline V gene encodes CDR1 PRHDT and CDR2 FYEKMQ (reference sequence). CDR3 size: 16 residues. As DNA, the CDR3 is TGTGCCAGCAGCTTTCGACAAGGGGGGGCTGGAAACACCATATATTTT. Translated: CASSFRQGGAGNTIYF.

The V call is TRBV7-9, the J call TRBJ2-1; 10 positions match TRBD1. The trim removed 5 bases at V and 4 bases at J, leaving 8 bases unmatched. The V gene's germline CDR1 is SEHNR and CDR2 FQNEAQ (reference sequence). The CDR3 runs 16 residues. This CDR3 reads CASSSTGTGVYNEQFF. As DNA, the CDR3 is TGTGCCAGCAGCAGCACCGGGACAGGGGTTTACAATGAGCAGTTCTTC.

This clone was recorded once. The chain uses TRBV7-2 and TRBJ2-2; D is unclear. Trimming shortened V by 3 bases and J by 4 bases, and 3 bases separated the two germline ends. The germline CDR1 and CDR2 sequences are SGHTA and FQGNSA. The CDR3 extends over 12 amino acids. As DNA, the CDR3 is TGTGCCAGCAGCTTCTCCACCGGGGAGCTGTTTTTT. Its translation: CASSFSTGELFF.

This clone appeared once. CDR3 sequence reads: CASSLEGLAGSVETQYF. Here the CDR3 DNA reads TGTGCCAGCAGCTTAGAAGGGCTCGCGGGTTCGGTGGAGACCCAGTACTTC. The V gene is TRBV11-2, the J gene TRBJ2-5, with a tentative D call TRBD2 (5 bases). The CDR3 covers 17 residues. CDR1 and CDR2 (germline): SGHAT, FQNNGV. V shed 0 bases and J shed 5 bases, with 19 bases lying between them.

As DNA, the CDR3 is TGCAGCGTTGAAGATGGACGGACAGCCCAGCAGTTCTTC. This encodes CSVEDGRTAQQFF. This chain links TRBV29-1 with TRBJ2-1, with D perhaps TRBD1 (6 bases). Germline V gene lookup returns CDR1 SQVTM and CDR2 ANQGSEA. V was shortened by 0 bases and J by 11 bases, with 14 bases between the two germline ends. The CDR3 length is 13 residues.

V is TRBV6-5 and J is TRBJ1-2; a possible D gene is TRBD1 (6 bases). V lost 10 bases and J 4 bases, leaving 16 bases between the germline ends. Germline CDR1 reads MNHEY; CDR2 reads SVGAGI. CDR3 length: 13 residues. The CDR3 DNA is TGTGCCACCCAAAGGGGGGGAGTCTATGGCTACACCTTC. Encoded protein: CATQRGGVYGYTF.

Here the CDR3 reads CASSPGLAKNIQYF. CDR3 DNA: TGTGCCAGCAGCCCGGGACTAGCCAAAAACATTCAGTACTTC. The J gene is TRBJ2-4, the V gene TRBV7-2; perhaps TRBD2 as D (6 bases). Trimming shortened V by 5 bases and J by 0 bases, and 8 bases separated the two germline ends. Germline V gene lookup returns CDR1 SGHTA and CDR2 FQGNSA. CDR3 length: 14 residues.

This clone was found once. The chain links TRBV7-9 to TRBJ1-2; tentatively, D is TRBD1 (5 bases). The V end was cut by 3 bases, the J end by 8 bases, with 16 bases between. The CDR3 is 14 residues long. Germline V lookup: CDR1 SEHNR, CDR2 FQNEAQ (reference sequence). CDR3 sequence (DNA): TGTGCCAGCAGCTTTGGGACCGTGGCGAGGGGCTACACCTTC. This encodes CASSFGTVARGYTF.

The gene calls are TRBV6-5 and TRBJ1-2; D is ambiguous. The length of the CDR3 is 11 residues. Germline values: CDR1 MNHEY, CDR2 SVGAGI. Trimming took 2 bases from V and 8 from J, leaving 6 bases between them. Here the CDR3 reads CASSYLGGYTF. Here the CDR3 DNA reads TGTGCCAGCAGTTACCTTGGCGGCTACACCTTC.

Turning to this clone: Other nucleotide sequences in the sample specify the same CDR3. The V call is TRBV7-9, the J call TRBJ1-1; D is undetermined. The ends were cut back, 1 base at V and 6 bases at J, with 9 bases in the middle. The CDR3 consists of 13 residues. Germline CDR1 and CDR2: SEHNR and FQNEAQ (reference sequence). CDR3 bases: TGTGCCAGCAGCTTAGTAGGGAGGCCTGAAGCTTTCTTT. Its protein product is CASSLVGRPEAFF.

This clone was picked up a small number of times. This rearrangement joins TRBV14 to TRBJ2-3; 11 positions agree with TRBD2. The CDR3 is 17 amino acids. Germline CDR1 and CDR2: SGHDN and FVKESK. V shed 4 bases, J shed 1 base, and the junction held 7 bases outside the gene matches. The DNA of the CDR3 is TGTGCCAGCAGCCTCATAGCGGGGGGGTCACGCACAGATACGCAGTATTTT. It yields the protein CASSLIAGGSRTDTQYF.